This T cell receptor (beta chain) was recovered during a study of neoadjuvant anti-PD-1 for oral cavity cancer. General study points: Higher pretreatment blood Treg/Th17 ratios correlated with higher pretreatment blood and lower post-treatment tumor TCRbeta clonality. Post-treatment tumors with larger preexisting clones showed more shrinkage. With a few patients per group, TCR findings need larger cohorts.

Points on this clone: The antigen is unknown.

Time point of the sample: after neoadjuvant nivolumab, at surgical resection. Most tumor samples had 4.8 ug input DNA in two replicates. Method: immunoSEQ multiplex PCR; TCRdb's copy keeps in-frame clones and lacks some. The sample holds fewer than 6,500 clones, 58% seen once. Trimming pared 5 bases from V and 3 bases from J, leaving 14 bases between. This CDR3 has 15 amino acids. From germline, CDR1 is SGHDN and CDR2 FVKESK. The receptor comes from a person aged 35-79 years with oral cavity squamous cell carcinoma. V usage is TRBV14 and J usage is TRBJ2-1; D remains ambiguous. The sequencing used tumor tissue, collected after nivolumab (anti-PD-1) treatment. The CDR3 reads CASSGKDGFYNEQFF. The CDR3 nucleotides read TGTGCCAGCAGCGGTAAGGACGGCTTCTACAATGAGCAGTTCTTC.